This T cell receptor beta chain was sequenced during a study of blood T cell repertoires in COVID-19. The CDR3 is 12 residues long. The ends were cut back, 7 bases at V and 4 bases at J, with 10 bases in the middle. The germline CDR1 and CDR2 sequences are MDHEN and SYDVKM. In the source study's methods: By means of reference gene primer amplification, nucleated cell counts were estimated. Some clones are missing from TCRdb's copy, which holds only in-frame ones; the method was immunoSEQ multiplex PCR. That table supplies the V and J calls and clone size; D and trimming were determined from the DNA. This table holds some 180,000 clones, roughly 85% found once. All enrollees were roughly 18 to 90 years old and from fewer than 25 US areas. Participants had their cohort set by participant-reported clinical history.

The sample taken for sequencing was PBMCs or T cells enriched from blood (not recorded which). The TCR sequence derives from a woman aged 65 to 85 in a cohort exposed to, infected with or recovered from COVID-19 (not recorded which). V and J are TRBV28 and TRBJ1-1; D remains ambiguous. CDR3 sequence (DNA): TGTGCCAGCACTCCGTCGGGCACTGAAGCTTTCTTT. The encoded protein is CASTPSGTEAFF.